This T cell receptor (beta chain) emerged from a study of cytomegalovirus exposure and HLA in healthy donors. 60 Vbeta and 13 Jbeta primers were used in PCR. TCRdb keeps only in-frame clones here, not all; method: immunoSEQ multiplex PCR. The sample yields some 190,000 clones, roughly 75% seen once. Study results and limitations: Relative to equally common others, HLA-associated TCR beta chains showed greater clonal expansion in a later analysis. In a later analysis, parvovirus B19, influenza, CMV and Epstein-Barr virus appeared linked to several top co-occurrence clusters. Analysis performed later found 16,951 TCR beta sequences associated with HLA alleles at 0.05 false discovery rate. Immune exposure information comprised only CMV serostatus.

Worth noting for this clone: What it binds is unknown.

The ends were cut back, 4 bases at V and 4 bases at J, with 10 bases in the middle. Germline values: CDR1 SNHLY, CDR2 FYNNEI. This CDR3 is built from 14 residues. The chain is built from TRBV2 and TRBJ2-2, with no clear D. The sequenced sample consisted of PBMCs. This sequence originates from a young man in good health and CMV-seropositive. CDR3 in DNA: TGTGCCAGCAGTGTTCGGGTGGTCACCGGGGAGCTGTTTTTT. This translates into CASSVRVVTGELFF.